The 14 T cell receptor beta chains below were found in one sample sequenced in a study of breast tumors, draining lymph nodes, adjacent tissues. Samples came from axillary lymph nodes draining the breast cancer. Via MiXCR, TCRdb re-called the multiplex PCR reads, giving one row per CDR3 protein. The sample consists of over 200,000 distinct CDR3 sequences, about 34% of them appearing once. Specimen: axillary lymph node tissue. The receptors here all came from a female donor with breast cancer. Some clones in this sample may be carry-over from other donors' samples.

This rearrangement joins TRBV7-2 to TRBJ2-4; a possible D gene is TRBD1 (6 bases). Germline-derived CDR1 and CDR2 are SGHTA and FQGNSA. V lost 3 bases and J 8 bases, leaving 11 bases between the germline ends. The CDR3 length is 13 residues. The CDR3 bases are TGTGCCAGCAGCTTCGGACACAGGGACATTCAGTACTTC. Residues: CASSFGHRDIQYF.

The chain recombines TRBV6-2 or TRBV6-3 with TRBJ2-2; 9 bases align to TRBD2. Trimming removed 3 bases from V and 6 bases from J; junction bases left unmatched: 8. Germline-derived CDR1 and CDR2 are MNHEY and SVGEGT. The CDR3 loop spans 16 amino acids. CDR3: CASSYVAGGPPGELFF. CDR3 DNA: TGTGCCAGCAGTTATGTCGCGGGAGGGCCGCCCGGGGAGCTGTTTTTT.

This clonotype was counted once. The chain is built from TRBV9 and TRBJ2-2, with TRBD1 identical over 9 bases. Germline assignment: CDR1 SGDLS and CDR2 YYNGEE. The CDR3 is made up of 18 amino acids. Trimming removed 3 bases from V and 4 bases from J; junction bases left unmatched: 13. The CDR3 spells CASSAQTGTGPGTGELFF. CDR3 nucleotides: TGTGCCAGCAGCGCACAAACCGGGACAGGGCCCGGCACCGGGGAGCTGTTTTTT.

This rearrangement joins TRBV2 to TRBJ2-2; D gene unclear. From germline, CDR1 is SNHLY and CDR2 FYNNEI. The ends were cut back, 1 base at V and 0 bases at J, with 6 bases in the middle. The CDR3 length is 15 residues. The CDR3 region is CASSEGNTNTGELFF. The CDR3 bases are TGTGCCAGCAGTGAAGGCAATACGAACACCGGGGAGCTGTTTTTT.

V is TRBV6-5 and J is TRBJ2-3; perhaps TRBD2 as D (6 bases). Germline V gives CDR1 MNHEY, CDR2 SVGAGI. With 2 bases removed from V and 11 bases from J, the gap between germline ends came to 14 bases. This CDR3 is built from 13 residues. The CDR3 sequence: CASSYEQEGQQYF. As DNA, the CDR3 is TGTGCCAGCAGTTACGAGCAGGAGGGCCAGCAGTATTTT.

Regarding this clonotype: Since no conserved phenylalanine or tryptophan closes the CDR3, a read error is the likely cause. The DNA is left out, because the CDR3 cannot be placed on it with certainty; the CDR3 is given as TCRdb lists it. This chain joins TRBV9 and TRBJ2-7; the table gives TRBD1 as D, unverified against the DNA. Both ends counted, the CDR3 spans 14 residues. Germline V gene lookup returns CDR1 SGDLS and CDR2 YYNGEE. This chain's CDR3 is CASSVGGQSYEQSL.

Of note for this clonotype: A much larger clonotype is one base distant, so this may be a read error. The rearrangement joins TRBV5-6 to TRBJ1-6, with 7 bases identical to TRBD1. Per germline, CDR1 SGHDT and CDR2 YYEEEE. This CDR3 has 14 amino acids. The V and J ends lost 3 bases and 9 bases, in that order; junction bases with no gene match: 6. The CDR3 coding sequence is TGTGCCAGCAGCTCCGGACAGGCCGGTTCACCCCTCCACTTT. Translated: CASSSGQAGSPLHF.

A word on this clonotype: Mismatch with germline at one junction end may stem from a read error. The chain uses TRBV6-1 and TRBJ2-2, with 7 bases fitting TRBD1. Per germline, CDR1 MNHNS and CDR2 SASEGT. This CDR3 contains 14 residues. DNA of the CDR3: TGTGCCACCCCACTCGGGACAGACACCAGGGAGCTGTTTTTT. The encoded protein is CATPLGTDTRELFF.

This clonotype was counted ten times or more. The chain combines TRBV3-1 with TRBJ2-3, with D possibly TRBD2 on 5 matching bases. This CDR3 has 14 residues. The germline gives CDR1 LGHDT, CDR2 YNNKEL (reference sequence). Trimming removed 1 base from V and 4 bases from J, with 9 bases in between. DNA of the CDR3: TGTGCCAGCAGCCAAGCGGGATCATCAGATACGCAGTATTTT. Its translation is CASSQAGSSDTQYF.

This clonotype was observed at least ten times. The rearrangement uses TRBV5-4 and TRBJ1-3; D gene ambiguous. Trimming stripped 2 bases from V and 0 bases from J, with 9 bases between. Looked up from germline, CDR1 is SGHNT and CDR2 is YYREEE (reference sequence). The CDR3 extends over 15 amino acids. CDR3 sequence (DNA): TGTGCCAGCAGCTTCGGGGTTCCCTCTGGAAACACCATATATTTT. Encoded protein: CASSFGVPSGNTIYF. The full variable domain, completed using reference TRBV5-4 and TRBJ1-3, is ETGVTQSPTHLIKTRGQQVTLRCSSQSGHNTVSWYQQALGQGPQFIFQYYREEENGRGNFPPRFSGLQFPNYSSELNVNALELDDSALYLCASSFGVPSGNTIYFGEGSWLTVV.

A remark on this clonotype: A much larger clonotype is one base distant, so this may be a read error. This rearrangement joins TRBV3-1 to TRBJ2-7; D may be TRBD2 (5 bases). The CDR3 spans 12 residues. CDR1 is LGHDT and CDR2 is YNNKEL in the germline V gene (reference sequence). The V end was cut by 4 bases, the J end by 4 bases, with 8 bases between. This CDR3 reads CASSRGKYEQYF. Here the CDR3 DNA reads TGTGCCAGCAGCCGAGGGAAGTACGAGCAGTACTTC.

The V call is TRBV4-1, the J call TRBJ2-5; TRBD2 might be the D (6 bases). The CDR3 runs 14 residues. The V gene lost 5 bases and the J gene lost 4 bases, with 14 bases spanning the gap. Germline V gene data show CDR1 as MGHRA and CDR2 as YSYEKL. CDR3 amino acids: CASSSQGLGETQYF. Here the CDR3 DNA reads TGCGCCAGCAGCTCCCAGGGACTCGGAGAGACCCAGTACTTC.

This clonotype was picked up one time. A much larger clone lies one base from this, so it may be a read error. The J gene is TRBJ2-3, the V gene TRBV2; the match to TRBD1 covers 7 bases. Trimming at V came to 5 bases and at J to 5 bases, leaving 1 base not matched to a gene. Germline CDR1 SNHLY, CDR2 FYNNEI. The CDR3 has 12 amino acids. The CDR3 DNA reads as TGTGCCAGCAGTTACAGGGGAGATACGCAGTATTTT. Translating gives CASSYRGDTQYF.

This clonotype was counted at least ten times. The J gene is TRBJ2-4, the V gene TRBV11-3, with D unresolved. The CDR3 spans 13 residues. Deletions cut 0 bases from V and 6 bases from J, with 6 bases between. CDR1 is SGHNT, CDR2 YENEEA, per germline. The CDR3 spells CASSLELRNIQYF. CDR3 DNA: TGTGCCAGCAGCTTAGAGCTAAGAAACATTCAGTACTTC.